Below are 18 T cell receptor beta chains sequenced from a single sample in a study of blood T cell repertoires in COVID-19. Sequenced by immunoSEQ multiplex PCR; TCRdb stores in-frame clones only, minus some. The data show 200,000 to 250,000 clones, 65% to 85% seen once. Sequenced: PBMCs or T cells enriched from blood (not recorded which). The receptors stem from a woman in her sixties or seventies who had recovered from COVID-19.

This chain connects TRBV6-5 to TRBJ1-1, with TRBD1 as a possible D gene (5 bases). The CDR3 has 15 amino acids. V was clipped by 6 bases and J by 0 bases, with 14 bases between them. Germline loops: CDR1 MNHEY, CDR2 SVGAGI. Here the CDR3 DNA reads TGTGCCAGCAGAGAGTTCGGAGGGGTGAACACTGAAGCTTTCTTT. Translating gives CASREFGGVNTEAFF.

This clone appeared once. V usage is TRBV7-2 and J usage is TRBJ1-2; 7 bases are a match to TRBD1. The CDR3 sequence is 14 residues long. Per germline, CDR1 SGHTA and CDR2 FQGNSA. V lost 1 base to trimming and J lost 5 bases; unmatched junction nucleotides: 4. CDR3 loop: CASSLEPGGYGYTF. Written as DNA, the CDR3 is TGTGCCAGCAGCTTAGAACCAGGGGGGTATGGCTACACCTTC.

The chain links TRBV3-1 (or the pseudogene TRBV3-2) to TRBJ1-1; 8 nucleotides line up with TRBD1. The CDR3 is 15 amino acids. J was trimmed by 1 base and V by 6 bases; bases with no gene match: 7. Germline V gene lookup returns CDR1 LGHDT and CDR2 YNNKEL (reference sequence). This chain's CDR3 is CASRATGTGNTEAFF. The DNA for the CDR3 is TGTGCCAGCAGGGCAACCGGGACAGGGAACACTGAAGCTTTCTTT.

This chain joins TRBV11-2 and TRBJ1-1; D call uncertain. CDR3 length equals 17 residues. The V gene lost 5 bases and the J gene lost 0 bases, with 19 bases spanning the gap. Germline CDR1 and CDR2: SGHAT and FQNNGV. The CDR3 is CASSRGETNALNTEAFF. Here the CDR3 DNA reads TGTGCCAGCAGCCGCGGGGAGACAAACGCTTTGAACACTGAAGCTTTCTTT. Combining the CDR3 with reference TRBV11-2 and TRBJ1-1 gives the whole variable domain EAGVAQSPRYKIIEKRQSVAFWCNPISGHATLYWYQQILGQGPKLLIQFQNNGVVDDSQLPKDRFSAERLKGVDSTLKIQPAKLEDSAVYLCASSRGETNALNTEAFFGQGTRLTVV.

The chain uses TRBV7-9 and TRBJ2-5; TRBD2 might be the D (5 bases). With 5 bases removed from V and 4 bases from J, the gap between germline ends came to 8 bases. Per germline, CDR1 SEHNR and CDR2 FQNEAQ (reference sequence). The CDR3 is 12 residues long. In DNA form, the CDR3 reads TGTGCCAGCAGCATACTAGGAGAGACCCAGTACTTC. Its translation is CASSILGETQYF.

The rearrangement joins TRBV7-2 to TRBJ1-2, with D perhaps matching TRBD1 (6 bases). Looked up from germline, CDR1 is SGHTA and CDR2 is FQGNSA. V lost 7 bases, J lost 11 bases, and 20 bases lay in between. CDR3 size: 13 residues. The CDR3 nucleotides are TGTGCCAGCACCCCTCGGGCAGGGGAAAGTTACACCTTC. This encodes CASTPRAGESYTF.

The table lists this clone with many counts. The chain links TRBV29-1 to TRBJ2-5; the match to TRBD2 covers 12 bases. Trimming took 3 bases from V and 4 from J; bases not matched to a gene: 9. In germline, CDR1 is SQVTM, CDR2 ANQGSEA. The CDR3 length is 16 residues. DNA of the CDR3: TGCAGCGTTGACACACGGACTAGCGGGATTTTAGAGACCCAGTACTTC. Translated: CSVDTRTSGILETQYF.

Turning to this clone: The same CDR3 is also encoded by other DNA sequences in this sample. V and J are TRBV5-1 and TRBJ2-7; unclear D gene. Between the trimmed V and J ends, which lost 5 bases and 1 base, there was a span of 13 bases. CDR1 and CDR2 (germline): SGHRS, YFSETQ. The CDR3 loop spans 14 amino acids. The CDR3 sequence is CASSWAFASYEQYF. In DNA, the CDR3 is TGCGCCAGCAGTTGGGCGTTCGCTTCCTACGAGCAGTACTTC.

The genes are TRBV27 and TRBJ2-7, with 8 positions matching TRBD1. J gave up 0 bases and V 6 bases, and 4 bases lay outside the gene matches. The length of the CDR3 is 14 residues. Germline V lookup: CDR1 MNHEY, CDR2 SMNVEV (reference sequence). CDR3 DNA: TGTGCCAGCAGCGGGACAGGAAGCTCCTACGAGCAGTACTTC. Residues: CASSGTGSSYEQYF.

This rearrangement joins TRBV18 to TRBJ1-5; D unresolved. V shed 2 bases and J shed 5 bases, with 7 bases lying between them. The germline CDR1 and CDR2 sequences are KGHSH and LQKENI. The length of the CDR3 is 13 residues. CDR3 sequence (DNA): TGTGCCAGCTCACCAGGGCCCCATCAGCCCCAGCATTTT. Encoded protein: CASSPGPHQPQHF.

The CDR3 coding sequence is TGTGCCAGCAGCTCTCCTACCCGGTTTGGGGACAGGGGGCAAGAAAAACTGTTTTTT. It encodes CASSSPTRFGDRGQEKLFF. V is TRBV7-9 and J is TRBJ1-4; 12 bases map to TRBD1. The CDR3 loop spans 19 amino acids. Germline CDR1 SEHNR, CDR2 FQNEAQ (reference sequence). V was clipped by 4 bases and J by 8 bases; unmatched bases: 17.

The chain employs TRBV11-1 and TRBJ2-3; 8 nucleotides line up with TRBD1. The CDR3 consists of 15 residues. V trimming: 5 bases; J trimming: 0 bases; junction bases outside the gene matches: 4. Germline V gene lookup returns CDR1 SGHAT and CDR2 FQDESV (reference sequence). The CDR3 is CASSPGTGSTDTQYF. Written as DNA, the CDR3 is TGTGCCAGCAGCCCCGGGACAGGTAGCACAGATACGCAGTATTTT.

The rearrangement links TRBV19 to TRBJ1-3; TRBD1 aligns across 7 bases. The CDR3 runs to 14 residues. V shed 7 bases and J 1 base; nucleotides not matched to a gene: 4. CDR1 is LNHDA and CDR2 is SQIVND in the germline V gene (reference sequence). CDR3 sequence reads: CASIQGRSGNTIYF. The CDR3 region has the DNA TGTGCCAGTATACAGGGGAGGTCTGGAAACACCATATATTTT.

The chain joins TRBV4-2 to TRBJ2-6; 11 bases align to TRBD2. The J segment lost 2 bases and the V segment lost 2 bases, leaving 2 bases of the junction unmatched. The CDR3 runs 17 residues. Per germline, CDR1 LGHNA and CDR2 YNFKEQ. CDR3 bases: TGTGCCAGCAGCCAACCGACTAGCGGGACTGGGGCCAACGTCCTGACTTTC. Amino acid sequence: CASSQPTSGTGANVLTF.

V and J are TRBV12-3 or TRBV12-4 and TRBJ1-1; the D is unclear. Trimming pared 5 bases from V and 4 bases from J, leaving 11 bases between. The CDR3 consists of 13 residues. The CDR3 DNA reads as TGTGCCAGCAGTCGGAACCGGGTCACTGAAGCTTTCTTT. Translation gives CASSRNRVTEAFF.

The chain carries TRBV6-5 and TRBJ1-1; D is unresolved. This CDR3 is 11 amino acids long. Looked up from germline, CDR1 is MNHEY and CDR2 is SVGAGI. The V and J ends lost 7 bases and 4 bases respectively, with 7 bases between them. This CDR3 is CASTSSTEAFF. CDR3 sequence (DNA): TGTGCCAGCACCTCGTCCACTGAAGCTTTCTTT.

The CDR3 bases are TGTGCCAGCAACCCAGTGGGCAGAGATTCACCCCTCCACTTT. This codes for CASNPVGRDSPLHF. The chain employs TRBV6-5 and TRBJ1-6; D gene ambiguous. Germline V gene sequence: CDR1 MNHEY, CDR2 SVGAGI. The germline V and J ends were trimmed by 7 bases and 8 bases, with 15 bases remaining between them. The length of the CDR3 is 14 residues.

The V call is TRBV6-2 or TRBV6-3, the J call TRBJ2-5; D not certain. CDR1 MNHEY and CDR2 SVGEGT come from the germline V gene. The germline V and J ends were trimmed by 3 bases and 2 bases, with 7 bases remaining between them. The CDR3 is 13 residues long. CDR3 sequence reads: CASSYLLQETQYF. Here the CDR3 DNA reads TGTGCCAGCAGTTATTTGTTACAAGAGACCCAGTACTTC.